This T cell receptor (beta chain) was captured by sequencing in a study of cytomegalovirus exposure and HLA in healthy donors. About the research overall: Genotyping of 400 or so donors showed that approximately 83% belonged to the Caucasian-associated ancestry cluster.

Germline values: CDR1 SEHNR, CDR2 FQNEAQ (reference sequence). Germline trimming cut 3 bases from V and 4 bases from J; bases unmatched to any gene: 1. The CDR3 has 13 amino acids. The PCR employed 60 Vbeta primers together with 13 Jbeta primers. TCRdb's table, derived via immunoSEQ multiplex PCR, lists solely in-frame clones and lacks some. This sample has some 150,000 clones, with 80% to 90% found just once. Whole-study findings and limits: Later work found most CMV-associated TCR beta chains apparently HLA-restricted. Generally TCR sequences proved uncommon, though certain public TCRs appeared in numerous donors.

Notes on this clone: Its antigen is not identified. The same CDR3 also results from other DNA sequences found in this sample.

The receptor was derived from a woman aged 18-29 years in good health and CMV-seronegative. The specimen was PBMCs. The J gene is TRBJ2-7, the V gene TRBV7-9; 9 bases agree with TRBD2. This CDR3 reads CASSFAGGYEQYF. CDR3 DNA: TGTGCCAGCAGCTTCGCGGGGGGGTACGAGCAGTACTTC.